This record covers a single T cell receptor beta chain. Its target is unknown. A much larger clone lies one base from this, so it may be a read error. The CDR3 has 13 residues. Per germline, CDR1 SGHRS and CDR2 YFSETQ. The V and J ends lost 7 bases and 2 bases, in that order; junction bases with no gene match: 5. A second PCR, run for roughly 7 to 11 cycles, used a sample-barcoded 5' primer plus a J-beta primer mix. Each TCR beta cDNA got a 12-nucleotide random molecular identifier. Using its own MiXCR run on the 5' RACE reads, TCRdb lists one record per CDR3 protein. The sample lists under 750,000 distinct CDR3 sequences; around 50% were seen once. The data were obtained in a study of blood T cells in healthy people across ages. Healthy Caucasians from Russia aged roughly 6 to 95 served as donors. Whole-study results and caveats: Strong correlation existed between TCR beta diversity and naive T cell percentage.

The TCR comes from a man older than 75 in good health. The sequenced sample was blood. V usage is TRBV5-1 and J usage is TRBJ1-2, with 7 bases aligning to TRBD1. The CDR3 region is CASPTGVNYGYTF. CDR3 coding DNA: TGCGCCAGCCCCACAGGGGTAAACTATGGCTACACCTTC.